The 26 T cell receptor beta chains presented below share a single source sample, sequenced in a study of radiotherapy plus CTLA-4 blockade in lung cancer listed by TCRdb under 2018. Library method: the immunoSEQ multiplex PCR assay. TCRdb carries this immuneACCESS record with in-frame sequences only. Its versions omit some clonotypes, under half of them owing to an unresolved V gene in the studies checked, with the rest unexplained. The sample table holds tens of thousands of clones, of which approximately 76% were seen once. The ten top clones hold about 3.1% of the sample. Sequencing used peripheral blood, obtained from a patient treated with radiotherapy plus ipilimumab. All receptors derive from a human donor with non-small cell lung cancer who had a complete response to radiotherapy plus ipilimumab.

The gene calls are TRBV7-2 and TRBJ2-3, with TRBD1 matching over 7 bases. CDR1 SGHTA and CDR2 FQGNSA come from the germline V gene. The CDR3 extends over 16 amino acids. Germline trimming cut 4 bases from V and 0 bases from J; bases unmatched to any gene: 7. CDR3 nucleotide sequence: TGTGCCAGCAGCTATATACCGGGACAGAGCACAGATACGCAGTATTTT. Protein sequence: CASSYIPGQSTDTQYF.

The chain's CDR3 is CASSFLLGASGTYEQYF. The CDR3 nucleotides are TGTGCCAGCAGTTTCCTGCTGGGGGCTAGCGGAACCTACGAGCAGTACTTC. V and J are TRBV28 and TRBJ2-5; D may be TRBD2 (7 bases). With the DNA end fitting TRBJ2-7 better, the J assignment may be wrong. The germline gives CDR1 MDHEN, CDR2 SYDVKM. The CDR3 loop spans 17 amino acids.

The gene calls are TRBV6-6 and TRBJ2-5, with 9 bases matching TRBD2. CDR3 length: 14 residues. Germline V lookup: CDR1 MNHNY, CDR2 SVGAGI (reference sequence). Unmatched junction bases numbered 4, after V lost 4 bases and J lost 4 bases. CDR3 DNA sequence: TGTGCCAGCAGTTTAGGCGGGAGGGTAGAGACCCAGTACTTC. This encodes CASSLGGRVETQYF.

The chain carries TRBV30 and TRBJ2-5, with 8 bases identical to TRBD2. CDR3 length: 15 residues. The V segment lost 0 bases and the J segment 4 bases; nucleotides outside the gene matches: 7. Germline CDR1 reads GTSNPN; CDR2 reads SVGIG (reference sequence). The CDR3 bases are TGTGCCTGGAGTGTTACGGGGACTAGAAGAGAGACCCAGTACTTC. This encodes CAWSVTGTRRETQYF.

The chain couples TRBV6-1 to TRBJ2-7; TRBD1 agrees at 10 bases. CDR1 is MNHNS and CDR2 is SASEGT in the germline V gene. V shed 3 bases, J shed 4 bases, and the junction held 6 bases outside the gene matches. This CDR3 contains 15 residues. Here the CDR3 DNA reads TGTGCCAGCAGTGATAGGACAGGGGGACCATACGAGCAGTACTTC. Its translation is CASSDRTGGPYEQYF.

J is TRBJ1-1 and V is TRBV7-9; D unresolved. CDR3 length: 14 residues. The V gene lost 3 bases and the J gene lost 0 bases, with 8 bases spanning the gap. Germline V CDR1 and CDR2: SEHNR, FQNEAQ (reference sequence). Here the CDR3 reads CASSLVALNTEAFF. The CDR3 nucleotides read TGTGCCAGCAGCTTGGTAGCGCTGAACACTGAAGCTTTCTTT.

V gene TRBV4-1 combines with J gene TRBJ2-3; 8 bases map to TRBD1. Germline assignment: CDR1 MGHRA and CDR2 YSYEKL. The V segment lost 4 bases and the J segment 6 bases; nucleotides outside the gene matches: 6. The CDR3 contains 14 residues. Written as DNA, the CDR3 is TGCGCCAGCAGCCTGAGGACAGGGCCGGATACGCAGTATTTT. Its translation is CASSLRTGPDTQYF.

This clone was counted at least ten times. At one boundary the junction diverges from the germline segment, which might be a read error. This chain joins TRBV5-1 and TRBJ2-1; TRBD2 agrees at 12 bases. CDR3 size: 15 residues. Germline CDR1 and CDR2: SGHRS and YFSETQ. This CDR3 is CASTLTSGSHNEQFF. The DNA of the CDR3 is TGCGCCAGCACCTTGACTAGCGGGAGCCACAATGAGCAGTTCTTC.

V gene TRBV5-1 combines with J gene TRBJ1-2; 8 nucleotides align to TRBD1. The CDR3 runs to 15 residues. V shed 3 bases and J 7 bases; nucleotides not matched to a gene: 11. Germline assignment: CDR1 SGHRS and CDR2 YFSETQ. As DNA, the CDR3 is TGCGCCAGCAGCTCAACAGGGGGAGCTTCAGGTGGCTACACCTTC. Translation: CASSSTGGASGGYTF.

The chain links TRBV4-2 to TRBJ2-1, with a tentative D call TRBD2 (5 bases). This CDR3 region has 14 residues. From germline, CDR1 is LGHNA and CDR2 YNFKEQ. V lost 0 bases and J lost 10, with 13 bases in between. CDR3 nucleotide sequence: TGTGCCAGCAGCCAAGATCCGGAAGGGAGAGAGCAGTTCTTC. Amino acids: CASSQDPEGREQFF.

The J gene is TRBJ1-2, the V gene TRBV6-5, with D unresolved. Per the germline V gene, CDR1 is MNHEY and CDR2 is SVGAGI. The CDR3 extends over 11 amino acids. Trimming left V 6 bases short and J 6 bases short, with 8 bases between. The CDR3 sequence: CASSHGDGYTF. Written as DNA, the CDR3 is TGTGCCAGCAGCCACGGGGATGGCTACACCTTC.

CDR3 bases: TGTGCCAGCAGCCAAAGCGAGGGGGCGCTTAGGCAGCAGTACTTC. It yields the protein CASSQSEGALRQQYF. The genes are TRBV6-5 and TRBJ2-7; the match to TRBD1 covers 7 bases. The V gene's germline CDR1 is MNHEY and CDR2 SVGAGI. The J segment lost 8 bases and the V segment lost 6 bases, leaving 16 bases of the junction unmatched. The CDR3 loop spans 15 amino acids.

The rearrangement links TRBV4-1 to TRBJ1-5; TRBD1 matches at 10 bases. The CDR3 covers 17 residues. Germline V gene data show CDR1 as MGHRA and CDR2 as YSYEKL. J was trimmed by 2 bases and V by 1 base; bases with no gene match: 5. The CDR3 sequence is CASSQGPGQGRNQPQHF. CDR3 DNA sequence: TGCGCCAGCAGCCAAGGACCGGGACAGGGGCGCAATCAGCCCCAGCATTTT.

This clone was observed a single time. The gene calls are TRBV5-1 and TRBJ2-7, with a tentative D call TRBD2 (5 bases). Trimming stripped 4 bases from V and 2 bases from J, with 10 bases between. Germline loops: CDR1 SGHRS, CDR2 YFSETQ. There are 13 residues in the CDR3. In DNA, the CDR3 is TGCGCCAGCAGCCCCGGGGAAACCTACGAGCAGTACTTC. This translates into CASSPGETYEQYF. The whole variable domain, filled in from reference TRBV5-1 and TRBJ2-7, reads KAGVTQTPRYLIKTRGQQVTLSCSPISGHRSVSWYQQTPGQGLQFLFEYFSETQRNKGNFPGRFSGRQFSNSRSEMNVSTLELGDSALYLCASSPGETYEQYFGPGTRLTVT.

V is TRBV18 and J is TRBJ2-3; 16 bases are a match to TRBD2. Germline CDR1 is KGHSH and CDR2 is LQKENI. This CDR3 comprises 17 residues. Trimming cost V 5 bases and J 6 bases; bases outside gene matches: 8. The CDR3 DNA is TGTGCCAGCTCAGCGGGACTAGCGGGAGGGCCCGCGGATACGCAGTATTTT. This encodes CASSAGLAGGPADTQYF.

This rearrangement joins TRBV29-1 to TRBJ2-1; 11 bases fit TRBD2. The CDR3 extends over 16 amino acids. Germline-derived CDR1 and CDR2 are SQVTM and ANQGSEA. The V gene end was trimmed by 7 bases and the J gene end by 1 base; junction bases not matched to a gene: 9. CDR3 in DNA: TGCAGCGCAGGGGGGGGACTAGCGGCATCCTACAATGAGCAGTTCTTC. It specifies CSAGGGLAASYNEQFF.

The chain carries TRBV20-1 and TRBJ1-1; D remains unclear. Trimming removed 1 base from V and 10 bases from J, with 10 bases in between. CDR1 DFQATT and CDR2 SNEGSKA come from the germline V gene (reference sequence). The CDR3 contains 11 residues. The CDR3 DNA sequence: TGCAGTGCTAGAGTTAGAGGGCGAGCTTTCTTT. This gives the protein CSARVRGRAFF.

This clone has just a few counts. This chain joins TRBV27 and TRBJ1-4; D may be TRBD1 (5 bases). The CDR3 consists of 16 residues. V shed 0 bases and J shed 5 bases, with 13 bases lying between them. The germline V gene has CDR1 MNHEY and CDR2 SMNVEV (reference sequence). CDR3 loop: CASSLSVGHPNEKLFF. CDR3 coding DNA: TGTGCCAGCAGTTTATCGGTCGGACATCCAAATGAAAAACTGTTTTTT.

This chain uses TRBV10-1 with TRBJ2-7; 9 bases line up with TRBD1. This CDR3 spans 16 amino acids. CDR1 and CDR2 from the germline V gene are WNHNN and SYGVQD (reference sequence). Germline trimming cut 2 bases from V and 4 bases from J; bases unmatched to any gene: 9. The chain's CDR3 is CASSEVRDRERYEQYF. The DNA for the CDR3 is TGCGCCAGCAGTGAGGTGCGGGACAGGGAACGGTACGAGCAGTACTTC.

The rearrangement joins TRBV18 to TRBJ2-7; 10 nucleotides match TRBD1. V was pared by 5 bases and J by 3 bases, with 4 bases of the junction left unmatched. This CDR3 is built from 14 residues. Germline assignment: CDR1 KGHSH and CDR2 LQKENI. In DNA form, the CDR3 reads TGTGCCAGCTCAACCGGGACAGGGGACTACGAGCAGTACTTC. It specifies CASSTGTGDYEQYF.

This clone appeared once. The genes are TRBV5-1 and TRBJ1-2, with a weak D call TRBD1 (5 bases). The V and J ends lost 0 bases and 3 bases respectively, with 12 bases between them. This CDR3 region has 15 residues. Per germline, CDR1 SGHRS and CDR2 YFSETQ. In DNA form, the CDR3 reads TGCGCCAGCAGCTTGGTGGCAGGGATTGACTATGGCTACACCTTC. Amino acid sequence: CASSLVAGIDYGYTF.

The chain links TRBV7-9 to TRBJ1-4; 7 bases agree with TRBD1. J gave up 4 bases and V 5 bases, and 10 bases lay outside the gene matches. The CDR3 sequence is 16 residues long. Germline V lookup: CDR1 SEHNR, CDR2 FQNEAQ (reference sequence). CDR3 DNA sequence: TGTGCCAGCAGCACACGGCCGGGACAGATTAATGAAAAACTGTTTTTT. It yields the protein CASSTRPGQINEKLFF.

This clone was seen more than once but under ten times. The CDR3: CAAGRAYNSPLHF. The CDR3 bases are TGTGCCGCGGGCCGTGCCTATAATTCACCCCTCCACTTT. The rearrangement uses TRBV30 and TRBJ1-6; D remains unclear. Germline V gives CDR1 GTSNPN, CDR2 SVGIG (reference sequence). The ends were cut back, 8 bases at V and 2 bases at J, with 10 bases in the middle. There are 13 residues in the CDR3.

This chain links TRBV19 with TRBJ2-3; D is possibly TRBD2 (6 bases). Germline CDR1 reads LNHDA; CDR2 reads SQIVND (reference sequence). The V end lost 5 bases, the J end lost 2 bases, and 8 bases lay between the germline ends. The CDR3 runs 13 residues. The CDR3 protein is CASSGDFTDTQYF. As DNA, the CDR3 is TGTGCCAGTAGTGGGGACTTCACAGATACGCAGTATTTT.

This clone showed up just a few times. The chain recombines TRBV5-1 with TRBJ2-3; possibly TRBD2 for D (6 bases). This CDR3 spans 13 amino acids. The germline gives CDR1 SGHRS, CDR2 YFSETQ. Trimming took off 0 bases at V and 6 bases at J, with 8 bases between the two ends. Here the CDR3 DNA reads TGCGCCAGCAGCTTGGCTGGGGGGGATACGCAGTATTTT. It specifies CASSLAGGDTQYF. The full variable domain, rest sourced from reference TRBV5-1 and TRBJ2-3, is KAGVTQTPRYLIKTRGQQVTLSCSPISGHRSVSWYQQTPGQGLQFLFEYFSETQRNKGNFPGRFSGRQFSNSRSEMNVSTLELGDSALYLCASSLAGGDTQYFGPGTRLTVL.

The V call is TRBV5-3, the J call TRBJ2-7; no firm D call. TRBV5-3 is flagged as an ORF with uncertain function. This CDR3 region has 15 residues. Deletions cut 0 bases from V and 2 bases from J, with 12 bases between. The CDR3 sequence: CARSLVAMKTYEQYF. The DNA of the CDR3 is TGTGCCAGAAGCTTGGTCGCGATGAAAACCTACGAGCAGTACTTC.